The next 19 T cell receptor beta chains were all read from a single sample in a study of blood T cell repertoires in COVID-19. The method was immunoSEQ multiplex PCR; TCRdb's version includes in-frame clones alone and lacks a portion of them. The sample shows 200,000 to 250,000 clones, approximately 84% of them seen only once. What was sequenced was peripheral blood. All receptors come from a woman over 75 with COVID-19, enrolled during active disease.

This chain uses TRBV3-1 (or the pseudogene TRBV3-2) with TRBJ1-5, with D perhaps matching TRBD1 (6 bases). This CDR3 is built from 15 residues. Trimming removed 5 bases at V and 5 bases at J, with 16 bases between. Per germline, CDR1 LGHDT and CDR2 YNNKEL (reference sequence). The CDR3 DNA reads TGTGCCAGCAGCTCAGGTTCAGGGGATTATCAGCCCCAGCATTTT. Translation gives CASSSGSGDYQPQHF.

The V and J genes are TRBV9 and TRBJ1-2; D perhaps matches TRBD1 (5 bases). The germline gives CDR1 SGDLS, CDR2 YYNGEE. Trimming removed 4 bases at V and 11 bases at J, with 21 bases between. The CDR3 runs to 14 residues. In DNA form, the CDR3 reads TGTGCCAGCAGCTCACAAAGCAGGCCCTCAGGGTACACCTTC. Protein: CASSSQSRPSGYTF.

The genes are TRBV5-6 and TRBJ2-5; 8 bases fit TRBD2. This CDR3 is 17 amino acids long. With 1 base clipped from V and 4 bases from J, the junction kept 12 bases outside the gene matches. The germline V gene encodes CDR1 SGHDT and CDR2 YYEEEE. CDR3 amino acids: CASSLFDRQRGIETQYF. The CDR3 region has the DNA TGTGCCAGCAGCTTGTTTGATAGGCAGCGGGGGATAGAGACCCAGTACTTC.

This chain connects TRBV28 to TRBJ1-2; TRBD1 might be the D (5 bases). Trimming removed 3 bases from V and 4 bases from J, with 9 bases in between. Germline assignment: CDR1 MDHEN and CDR2 SYDVKM. The CDR3 covers 13 residues. The CDR3 DNA follows: TGTGCCAGCAGTTTCAGGGCTTCCTATGGCTACACCTTC. Protein product: CASSFRASYGYTF.

The genes are TRBV9 and TRBJ1-4; no firm D call. V was shortened by 2 bases and J by 7 bases, with 21 bases between the two germline ends. This CDR3 region has 17 residues. Germline V lookup: CDR1 SGDLS, CDR2 YYNGEE. The CDR3: CASSVGGGRIVSEKLFF. The DNA for the CDR3 is TGTGCCAGCAGCGTGGGAGGAGGGAGGATAGTGAGTGAAAAACTGTTTTTT.

This chain connects TRBV18 to TRBJ2-3, with unresolved D. The ends were cut back, 3 bases at V and 0 bases at J, with 4 bases in the middle. The CDR3 has 13 residues. Germline V gene data show CDR1 as KGHSH and CDR2 as LQKENI. CDR3 region: CASSPLSTDTQYF. CDR3 nucleotide sequence: TGTGCCAGCTCACCCCTCAGCACAGATACGCAGTATTTT.

The J gene is TRBJ2-2, the V gene TRBV7-2; TRBD2 aligns across 14 bases. In germline, CDR1 is SGHTA, CDR2 FQGNSA. This CDR3 has 19 amino acids. The V gene end was trimmed by 0 bases and the J gene end by 5 bases; junction bases not matched to a gene: 8. The CDR3 protein is CASSLASGLAGGGTGELFF. CDR3 nucleotides: TGTGCCAGCAGCTTAGCTTCAGGACTAGCGGGAGGAGGTACCGGGGAGCTGTTTTTT.

The chain employs TRBV6-2 or TRBV6-3 and TRBJ2-3, with D tentatively TRBD2 (5 bases). The CDR3 has 13 residues. Germline V gives CDR1 MNHEY, CDR2 SVGEGT. V lost 5 bases and J lost 11, with 17 bases in between. The CDR3 coding sequence is TGTGCCAGCAGTGAGGGCACTCCACCTAGGCAGTATTTT. Translated: CASSEGTPPRQYF.

The chain has TRBV28 and TRBJ1-5, with 9 bases that match TRBD1. The V gene's germline CDR1 is MDHEN and CDR2 SYDVKM. Losses at the gene ends were 6 bases for V and 5 bases for J; bases not matched to a gene: 5. There are 14 residues in the CDR3. CDR3 in DNA: TGTGCCAGCAGCTCCGGGACAGGGTATCAGCCCCAGCATTTT. Translation: CASSSGTGYQPQHF.

V is TRBV7-9 and J is TRBJ1-1, with D unclear. The CDR3 totals 15 residues. Germline lookup yields CDR1 SEHNR and CDR2 FQNEAQ (reference sequence). Trimming stripped 3 bases from V and 2 bases from J, with 13 bases between. This CDR3 reads CASSFYTRGNTEAFF. CDR3 DNA sequence: TGTGCCAGCAGCTTCTACACGCGGGGAAACACTGAAGCTTTCTTT.

This clone appeared a single time. J is TRBJ2-1 and V is TRBV6-5; weak D call: TRBD1 (5 bases). Germline values: CDR1 MNHEY, CDR2 SVGAGI. This CDR3 is 12 amino acids long. V dropped 9 bases and J dropped 4 bases, with 10 bases sitting between them. The CDR3 loop is CASRAGYNEQFF. The DNA of the CDR3 is TGTGCCAGTCGTGCAGGGTACAATGAGCAGTTCTTC.

The chain has TRBV7-9 and TRBJ2-7; 12 bases are shared with TRBD1. The germline V gene has CDR1 SEHNR and CDR2 FQNEAQ (reference sequence). V dropped 3 bases and J dropped 7; count of bases not matched to a gene: 10. The CDR3 runs 16 residues. The CDR3 coding sequence is TGTGCCAGCAGCTTCGCAGGGACAGGGGGCCCGAGGGAGCAGTACTTC. The encoded protein is CASSFAGTGGPREQYF.

This chain joins TRBV7-3 and TRBJ2-6, with TRBD1 as a possible D gene (5 bases). The germline V gene has CDR1 SGHTA and CDR2 FQGTGA. This CDR3 comprises 18 residues. V was pared by 5 bases and J by 3 bases, with 20 bases between. CDR3 DNA: TGTGCCAGCAGCGCACGACAGCGAGCTTGGGGTGGGGCCAACGTCCTGACTTTC. Amino acid sequence: CASSARQRAWGGANVLTF.

Remarks on this clone: The sample holds other DNA sequences that translate to the same CDR3. The gene calls are TRBV4-1 and TRBJ1-5; possible D gene TRBD1, 6 bases. CDR1 is MGHRA, CDR2 YSYEKL, per germline. This CDR3 has 16 residues. Trimming cost V 0 bases and J 2 bases, with 11 bases left between them. The CDR3 loop reads CASSQEGGGGNQPQHF. CDR3 bases: TGCGCCAGCAGCCAAGAAGGGGGGGGCGGCAATCAGCCCCAGCATTTT.

The V and J genes are TRBV4-1 and TRBJ2-5, with D perhaps matching TRBD1 (6 bases). This CDR3 region has 13 residues. Germline CDR1 is MGHRA and CDR2 is YSYEKL. Trimming removed 4 bases at V and 1 base at J, with 7 bases between. CDR3 sequence: CASSLQGQETQYF. The CDR3 DNA sequence: TGCGCCAGCAGCCTACAGGGCCAAGAGACCCAGTACTTC.

This sequence joins TRBV2 and TRBJ1-4; D is undetermined. The CDR3 spans 13 residues. Trimming shortened V by 6 bases and J by 8 bases, and 13 bases separated the two germline ends. In germline, CDR1 is SNHLY, CDR2 FYNNEI. CDR3 sequence reads: CASRAGSLEKLFF. The CDR3 nucleotides read TGTGCCAGCAGAGCAGGCAGTTTAGAAAAACTGTTTTTT.

This chain uses TRBV9 with TRBJ2-1; TRBD1 matches 11 bases. This CDR3 has 15 residues. The germline V gene encodes CDR1 SGDLS and CDR2 YYNGEE. V dropped 3 bases and J dropped 4; count of bases not matched to a gene: 3. Here the CDR3 reads CASSEGQGAYNEQFF. DNA for the CDR3: TGTGCCAGCAGCGAAGGACAGGGGGCGTACAATGAGCAGTTCTTC.

The CDR3 is CASRSPGQGGPIGYTF. The CDR3 DNA reads as TGTGCCAGCAGGTCACCGGGACAGGGGGGACCTATTGGGTACACCTTC. The J gene is TRBJ1-2, the V gene TRBV27; the match to TRBD1 covers 11 bases. This CDR3 has 16 residues. CDR1 is MNHEY and CDR2 is SMNVEV in the germline V gene (reference sequence). V was pared by 6 bases and J by 11 bases, with 17 bases of the junction left unmatched.

This clone came up a few times. The rearrangement joins TRBV7-9 to TRBJ1-1, with 10 bases that match TRBD1. The J segment lost 5 bases and the V segment lost 3 bases, leaving 6 bases of the junction unmatched. CDR3 size: 15 residues. Germline V gene lookup returns CDR1 SEHNR and CDR2 FQNEAQ (reference sequence). This CDR3 reads CASSFAGTGVTEAFF. The CDR3 DNA follows: TGTGCCAGCAGCTTTGCGGGGACAGGGGTAACTGAAGCTTTCTTT.